The sequence of this T cell receptor beta chain was determined in a study of CD8 T cells in ankylosing spondylitis. A single record per CDR3 protein comes from TCRdb applying MiXCR to the 5' RACE reads. The table has 250,000 to 400,000 distinct CDR3 sequences, roughly 10% seen once. V was pared by 4 bases and J by 9 bases, with 15 bases of the junction left unmatched. Germline V gives CDR1 SGHAT, CDR2 FQDESV (reference sequence). This CDR3 comprises 18 residues. The chain uses TRBV11-1 and TRBJ2-1; TRBD2 agrees at 13 bases. What was sequenced was blood, either unsorted or a sorted T cell fraction (not recorded which). The TCR comes from a female donor with ankylosing spondylitis or in good health (not recorded which). The CDR3 DNA reads TGTGCCAGCAGCTCGACAACTAGCGGGGGGGCCTCCCTGGGTGAGCAGTTCTTC. It specifies CASSSTTSGGASLGEQFF.